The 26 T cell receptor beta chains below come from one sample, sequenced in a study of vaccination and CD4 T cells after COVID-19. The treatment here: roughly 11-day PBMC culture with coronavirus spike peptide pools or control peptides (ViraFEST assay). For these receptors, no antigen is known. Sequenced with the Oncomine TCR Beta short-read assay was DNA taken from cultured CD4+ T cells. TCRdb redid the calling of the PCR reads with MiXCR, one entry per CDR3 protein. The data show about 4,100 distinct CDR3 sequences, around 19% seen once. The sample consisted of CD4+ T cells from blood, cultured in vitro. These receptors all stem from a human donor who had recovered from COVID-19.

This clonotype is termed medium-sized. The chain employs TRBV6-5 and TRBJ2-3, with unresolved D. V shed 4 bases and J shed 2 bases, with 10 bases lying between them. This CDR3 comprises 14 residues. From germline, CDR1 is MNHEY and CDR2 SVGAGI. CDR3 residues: CASSFTQPTDTQYF. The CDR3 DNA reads TGTGCCAGCAGTTTTACCCAACCCACAGATACGCAGTATTTT.

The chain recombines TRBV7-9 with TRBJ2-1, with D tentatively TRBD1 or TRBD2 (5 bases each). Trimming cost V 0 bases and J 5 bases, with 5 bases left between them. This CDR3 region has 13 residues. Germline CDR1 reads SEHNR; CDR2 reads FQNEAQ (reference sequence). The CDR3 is CASSLAGDNEQFF. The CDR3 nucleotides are TGTGCCAGCAGCTTAGCGGGGGACAATGAGCAGTTCTTC.

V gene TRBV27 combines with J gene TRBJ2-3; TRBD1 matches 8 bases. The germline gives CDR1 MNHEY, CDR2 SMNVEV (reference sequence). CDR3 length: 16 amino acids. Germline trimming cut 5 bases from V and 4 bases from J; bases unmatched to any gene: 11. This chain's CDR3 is CASSPPWTGRADTQYF. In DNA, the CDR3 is TGTGCCAGCAGTCCGCCGTGGACAGGGCGGGCAGATACGCAGTATTTT.

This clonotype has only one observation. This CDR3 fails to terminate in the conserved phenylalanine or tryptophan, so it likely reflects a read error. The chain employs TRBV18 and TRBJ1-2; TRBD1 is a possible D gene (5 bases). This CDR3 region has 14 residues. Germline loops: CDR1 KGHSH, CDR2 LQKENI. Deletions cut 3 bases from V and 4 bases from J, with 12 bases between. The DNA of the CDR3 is TGTGCCAGCTCACCCACGCAGGGAGGCTATGGCTACACCTCC. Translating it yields CASSPTQGGYGYTS.

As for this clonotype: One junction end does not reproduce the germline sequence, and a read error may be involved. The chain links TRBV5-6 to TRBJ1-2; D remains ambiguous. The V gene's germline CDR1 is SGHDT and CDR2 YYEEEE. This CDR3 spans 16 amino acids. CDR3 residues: CAGSLSPVGAGIGYTF. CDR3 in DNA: TGTGCCGGCAGCTTGAGCCCGGTCGGTGCGGGGATTGGCTACACCTTC.

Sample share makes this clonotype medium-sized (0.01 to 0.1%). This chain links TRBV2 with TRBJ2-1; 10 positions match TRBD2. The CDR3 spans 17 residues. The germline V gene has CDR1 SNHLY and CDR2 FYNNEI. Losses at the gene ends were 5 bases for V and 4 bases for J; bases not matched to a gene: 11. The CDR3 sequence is CASSPLSGGSLYNEQFF. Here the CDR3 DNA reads TGTGCCAGCAGTCCCCTTAGCGGGGGGTCGCTATACAATGAGCAGTTCTTC.

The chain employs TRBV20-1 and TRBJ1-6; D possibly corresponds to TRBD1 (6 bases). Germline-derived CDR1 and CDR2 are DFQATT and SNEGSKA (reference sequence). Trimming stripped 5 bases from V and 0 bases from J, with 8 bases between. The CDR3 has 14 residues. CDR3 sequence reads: CSASDSSYNSPLHF. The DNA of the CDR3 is TGCAGTGCTTCGGACAGCTCCTATAATTCACCCCTCCACTTT.

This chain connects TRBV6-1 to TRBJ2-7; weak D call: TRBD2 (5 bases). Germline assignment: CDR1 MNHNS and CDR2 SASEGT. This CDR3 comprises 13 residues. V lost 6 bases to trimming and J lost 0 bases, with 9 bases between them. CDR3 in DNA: TGTGCCAGCAGCCAAGCGGCCTCCTACGAGCAGTACTTC. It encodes CASSQAASYEQYF.

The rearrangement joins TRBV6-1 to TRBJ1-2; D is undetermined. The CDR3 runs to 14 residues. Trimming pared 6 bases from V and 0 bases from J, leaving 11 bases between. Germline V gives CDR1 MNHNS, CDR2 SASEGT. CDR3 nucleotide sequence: TGTGCCAGCAGCCAAGAAAGCGCTAACTATGGCTACACCTTC. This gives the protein CASSQESANYGYTF.

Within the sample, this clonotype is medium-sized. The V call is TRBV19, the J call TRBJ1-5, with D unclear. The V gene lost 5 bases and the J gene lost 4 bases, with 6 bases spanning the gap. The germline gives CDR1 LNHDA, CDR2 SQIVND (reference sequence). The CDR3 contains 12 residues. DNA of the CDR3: TGTGCCAGTAGTTTCCGTAATCAGCCCCAGCATTTT. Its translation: CASSFRNQPQHF.

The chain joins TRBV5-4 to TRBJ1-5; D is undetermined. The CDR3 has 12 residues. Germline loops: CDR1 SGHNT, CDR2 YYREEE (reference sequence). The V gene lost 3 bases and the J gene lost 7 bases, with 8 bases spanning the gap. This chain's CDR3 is CASSSPGQPQHF. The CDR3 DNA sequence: TGTGCCAGCAGCTCCCCGGGGCAGCCCCAGCATTTT.

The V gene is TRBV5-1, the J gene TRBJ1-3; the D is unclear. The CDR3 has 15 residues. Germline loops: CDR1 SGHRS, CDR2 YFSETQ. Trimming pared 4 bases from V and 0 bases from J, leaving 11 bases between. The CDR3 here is CASSTGRNSGNTIYF. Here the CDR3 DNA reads TGCGCCAGCAGCACCGGACGGAACTCTGGAAACACCATATATTTT.

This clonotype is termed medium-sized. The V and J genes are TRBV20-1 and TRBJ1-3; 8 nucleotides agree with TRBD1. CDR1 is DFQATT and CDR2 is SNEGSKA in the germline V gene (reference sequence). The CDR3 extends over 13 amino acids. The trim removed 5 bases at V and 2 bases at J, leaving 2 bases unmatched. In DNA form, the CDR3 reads TGCAGTGCTTCACAGGGGGCTGGAAACACCATATATTTT. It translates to CSASQGAGNTIYF.

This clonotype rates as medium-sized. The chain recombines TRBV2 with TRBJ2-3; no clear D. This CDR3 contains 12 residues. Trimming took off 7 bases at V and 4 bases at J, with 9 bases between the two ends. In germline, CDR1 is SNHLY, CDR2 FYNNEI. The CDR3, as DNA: TGTGCCAGCACCCAGGTATCAGATACGCAGTATTTT. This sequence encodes CASTQVSDTQYF.

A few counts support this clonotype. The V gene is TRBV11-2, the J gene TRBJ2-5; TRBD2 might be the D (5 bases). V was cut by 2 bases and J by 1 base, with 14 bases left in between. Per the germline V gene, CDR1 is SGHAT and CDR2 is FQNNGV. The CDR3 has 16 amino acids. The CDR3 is CASSLMARLTQETQYF. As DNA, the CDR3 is TGTGCCAGCAGCTTAATGGCCAGACTAACCCAAGAGACCCAGTACTTC.

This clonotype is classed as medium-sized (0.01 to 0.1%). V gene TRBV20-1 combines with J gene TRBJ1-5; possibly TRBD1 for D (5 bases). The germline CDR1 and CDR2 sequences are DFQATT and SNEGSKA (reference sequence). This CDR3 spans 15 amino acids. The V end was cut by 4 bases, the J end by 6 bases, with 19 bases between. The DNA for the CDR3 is TGCAGTGCTACTGACGTCGGGGGTGGGAGTCAGCCCCAGCATTTT. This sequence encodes CSATDVGGGSQPQHF.

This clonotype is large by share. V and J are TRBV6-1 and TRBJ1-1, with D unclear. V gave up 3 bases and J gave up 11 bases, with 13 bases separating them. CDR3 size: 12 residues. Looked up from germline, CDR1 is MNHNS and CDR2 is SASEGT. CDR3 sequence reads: CASSELGILAFF. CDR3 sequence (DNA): TGTGCCAGCAGTGAGCTGGGGATACTGGCTTTCTTT.

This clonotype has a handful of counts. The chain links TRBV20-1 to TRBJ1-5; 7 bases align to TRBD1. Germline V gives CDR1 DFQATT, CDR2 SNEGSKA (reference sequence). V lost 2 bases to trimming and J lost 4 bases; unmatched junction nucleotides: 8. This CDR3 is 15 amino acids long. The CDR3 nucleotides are TGCAGTGCTAGATCGGGCGGGACAGTAAATCAGCCCCAGCATTTT. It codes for CSARSGGTVNQPQHF.

CDR3 residues: CASSPLMESREGGYTF. DNA for the CDR3: TGTGCCAGCAGTCCTCTTATGGAGTCCAGGGAGGGTGGCTACACCTTC. The V and J genes are TRBV12-3 or TRBV12-4 and TRBJ1-2, with a possible D match to TRBD1 (5 bases). Trimming stripped 5 bases from V and 7 bases from J, with 23 bases between. This CDR3 is 16 amino acids long.

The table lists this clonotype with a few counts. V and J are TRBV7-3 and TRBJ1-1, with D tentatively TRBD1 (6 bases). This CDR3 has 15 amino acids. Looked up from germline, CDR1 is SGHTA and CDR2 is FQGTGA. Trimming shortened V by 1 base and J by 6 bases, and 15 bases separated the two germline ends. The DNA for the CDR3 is TGTGCCAGCAGCTTAAGTTCAGGGGTAGGGGCTGAAGCTTTCTTT. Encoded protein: CASSLSSGVGAEAFF.

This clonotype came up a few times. The CDR3 is CASSGTRGSTDTQYF. CDR3 nucleotides: TGTGCCAGCAGTGGGACTAGGGGATCGACAGATACGCAGTATTTT. The genes are TRBV2 and TRBJ2-3; TRBD2 aligns across 7 bases. Germline lookup yields CDR1 SNHLY and CDR2 FYNNEI. CDR3 length: 15 amino acids. Trimming removed 4 bases from V and 3 bases from J; junction bases left unmatched: 7.

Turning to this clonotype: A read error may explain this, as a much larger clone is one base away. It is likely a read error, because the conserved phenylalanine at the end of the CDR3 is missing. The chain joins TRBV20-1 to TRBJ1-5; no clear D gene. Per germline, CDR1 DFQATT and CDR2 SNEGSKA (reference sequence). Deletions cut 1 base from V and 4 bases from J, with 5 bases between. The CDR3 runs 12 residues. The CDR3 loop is CSARARNQPQHL. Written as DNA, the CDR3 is TGCAGTGCTAGAGCGAGGAATCAGCCCCAGCATCTT.

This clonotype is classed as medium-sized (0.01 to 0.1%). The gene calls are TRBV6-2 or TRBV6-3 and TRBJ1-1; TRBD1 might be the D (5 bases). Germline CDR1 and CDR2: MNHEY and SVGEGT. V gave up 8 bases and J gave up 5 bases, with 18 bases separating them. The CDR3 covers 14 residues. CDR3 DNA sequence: TGTGCCAGCCGTGCGGGGGATTTAAATACTGAAGCTTTCTTT. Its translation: CASRAGDLNTEAFF.

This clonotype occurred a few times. The DNA for the CDR3 is TGCAGTGCTCCCTCGCCCTCGGGGTCGGACACTGAAGCTTTCTTT. Translation gives CSAPSPSGSDTEAFF. The chain is built from TRBV20-1 and TRBJ1-1; D unresolved. The V gene's germline CDR1 is DFQATT and CDR2 SNEGSKA (reference sequence). V was trimmed by 5 bases and J by 3 bases, leaving 19 bases between them. The CDR3 runs to 15 residues.

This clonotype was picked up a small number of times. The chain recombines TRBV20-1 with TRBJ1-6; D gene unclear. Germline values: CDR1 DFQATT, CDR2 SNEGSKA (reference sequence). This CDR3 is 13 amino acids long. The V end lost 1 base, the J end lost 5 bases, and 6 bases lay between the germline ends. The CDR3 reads CSARAENNSPLHF. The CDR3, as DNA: TGCAGTGCTAGAGCAGAGAATAATTCACCCCTCCACTTT.

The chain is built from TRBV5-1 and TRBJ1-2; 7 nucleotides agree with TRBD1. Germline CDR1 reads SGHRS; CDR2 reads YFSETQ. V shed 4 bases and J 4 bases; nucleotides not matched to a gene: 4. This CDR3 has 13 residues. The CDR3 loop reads CASSPDRVYGYTF. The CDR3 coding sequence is TGCGCCAGCAGCCCCGACAGGGTCTATGGCTACACCTTC.